Included here is one TCR beta chain sequence, with context. Its antigen is still unknown. This sample is part of a study of T cell responses to AZD1222 COVID-19 vaccine. The study's findings and limits: In the spike-specific TCR repertoire, nearly half reportedly target unmutated variant regions. Sampled repertoires all dated from after the peak T cell response.

V gave up 2 bases and J gave up 2 bases, with 6 bases separating them. CDR1 is SGHRS, CDR2 YFSETQ, per germline. The CDR3 is 13 amino acids. Generated by immunoSEQ multiplex PCR, the TCRdb table keeps only in-frame clones and is missing some. The sample carries around 130,000 clones, approximately 83% recorded once. The chain employs TRBV5-1 and TRBJ2-3; D may be TRBD2 (5 bases). The sequencing used peripheral blood, collected on day 0 of AZD1222 vaccination. The receptor comes from an adult in good health. The CDR3 coding sequence is TGCGCCAGCAGCTTCCGGGACACAGATACGCAGTATTTT. This codes for CASSFRDTDTQYF.